This T cell receptor (beta chain) derives from a study of cytomegalovirus exposure and HLA in healthy donors. Use of 60 Vbeta and 13 Jbeta primers characterized the PCR. Measured with immunoSEQ multiplex PCR; TCRdb has only the in-frame clones, and not every one. The sample includes 110,000 or so clones, 12% to 15% seen only once; the top ten take 0.8% to 0.95%. Regarding this clone: Its antigen is unknown.

Findings and limits, study-wide: On later analysis, the bulk of CMV-associated TCR beta chains appeared to be HLA-restricted. The Asian-associated ancestry cluster reportedly had fewer N-insertions than the roughly 670-donor mean in a later analysis. Sequence variants that were highly shared formed a cluster that was likely a sequencing artifact. It was reportedly the case that the classifier diagnosed cytomegalovirus status with high specificity and sensitivity.

Source material: PBMCs. This receptor was obtained from a female donor in good health and CMV-seronegative.

The CDR3 nucleotides are TGTGCCAGCAGCTTAAGTCTCGGGGGGACCTACGAGCAGTACTTC. Its translation is CASSLSLGGTYEQYF. The chain has TRBV7-9 and TRBJ2-7, with 7 bases matching TRBD2. The junction had 6 bases not matched to a gene; V was cut back by 2 bases and J by 2 bases. The germline V gene has CDR1 SEHNR and CDR2 FQNEAQ (reference sequence). The CDR3 extends over 15 amino acids.